The rows below give T cell receptor beta chains drawn from one sample of a study of blood T cells in healthy people across ages. TCRdb redid the calling of the 5' RACE reads with MiXCR, one entry per CDR3 protein. Among under 750,000 distinct CDR3 sequences, 40% to 50% were seen once, and the ten largest hold just under 25%. The sample comprised blood. These receptors came from an elderly man in good health. CDR3s include the opening cysteine and the closing phenylalanine or tryptophan. D genes are given only for firm matches. Not all rows give a size; the values are once, few, many and, for expanded clones, a class.

-,-,TRBV7-3,TRBJ2-5,CASSFAGSQETQYF,TGTGCCAGCAGCTTCGCCGGGAGCCAAGAGACCCAGTACTTC
-,-,TRBV10-3,TRBJ2-1,CAQSETANEQFF,TGTGCCCAATCGGAGACAGCCAATGAGCAGTTCTTC
few,-,TRBV6-1,TRBJ2-3,CASRVRGSADTQYF,TGTGCCAGCCGAGTACGGGGGTCGGCAGATACGCAGTATTTT
many,-,TRBV6-5,TRBJ2-5,CASSVNQGFGTQYF,TGTGCCAGCAGTGTGAACCAGGGTTTCGGGACCCAGTACTTC
-,TRBD1,TRBV7-9,TRBJ1-4,CASSFGTGRTNEKLFF,TGTGCCAGCAGCTTCGGGACAGGGAGGACTAATGAAAAACTGTTTTTT
-,-,TRBV7-8,TRBJ1-5,CASSPIGGINQPQHF,TGTGCCAGCAGCCCCATAGGGGGGATCAATCAGCCCCAGCATTTT
few,TRBD2,TRBV29-1,TRBJ2-3,CSVDDGGAGDTQYF,TGCAGCGTTGACGACGGGGGGGCAGGAGATACGCAGTATTTT
many,-,TRBV6-5,TRBJ1-1,CASSYSRTLSAFF,TGTGCCAGCAGTTACTCGAGAACTCTTTCAGCTTTCTTT
-,TRBD1,TRBV7-6,TRBJ1-2,CASSVEQGAVGYTF,TGTGCCAGCAGCGTAGAGCAGGGGGCGGTTGGCTACACCTTC
few,TRBD1,TRBV4-3,TRBJ2-7,CASSQDGAGGNEQYF,TGCGCCAGCAGCCAAGATGGAGCAGGGGGCAACGAGCAGTACTTC
-,-,TRBV7-6,TRBJ2-7,CASSSNRGLTHEQYF,TGTGCCAGCAGCTCTAACAGAGGCTTGACCCACGAGCAGTACTTC
-,-,TRBV20-1,TRBJ2-7,CSAPPLTDEQYF,TGCAGTGCGCCGCCCTTGACGGACGAGCAGTACTTC
-,-,TRBV5-6,TRBJ2-5,CASSLKLGGETQYF,TGTGCCAGCAGCTTGAAGTTGGGGGGAGAGACCCAGTACTTC
-,-,TRBV4-3,TRBJ2-1,CASSQGLIPGDEQFF,TGCGCCAGCAGCCAAGGGCTAATCCCAGGCGATGAGCAGTTCTTC
few,-,TRBV20-1,TRBJ2-1,CSARVFVGSSYNEQFF,TGCAGTGCTAGAGTTTTTGTGGGATCCTCCTACAATGAGCAGTTCTTC
-,TRBD2,TRBV12-3/TRBV12-4,TRBJ2-5,CASNLSGREKTQYF,TGTGCCAGTAACCTGAGCGGGAGGGAGAAGACCCAGTACTTC
once,TRBD1,TRBV20-1,TRBJ1-2,CSARDRDRGSNYGYTF,TGCAGTGCTAGGGACCGGGACAGGGGTAGTAACTATGGCTACACCTTC
few,-,TRBV7-2,TRBJ2-3,CASSFSLATDTQYF,TGTGCCAGCAGCTTCTCCTTAGCCACAGATACGCAGTATTTT
-,TRBD2,TRBV3-1,TRBJ2-1,CASSQTSRGPNEQFF,TGTGCCAGCAGCCAGACTAGCCGGGGTCCAAATGAGCAGTTCTTC
-,-,TRBV9,TRBJ2-3,CASSVSASAYSTDTQYF,TGTGCCAGCAGCGTATCGGCTAGCGCGTATAGCACAGATACGCAGTATTTT
few,-,TRBV20-1,TRBJ1-4,CSASAGATNEKLFF,TGCAGTGCTAGTGCCGGGGCTACTAATGAAAAACTGTTTTTT
-,-,TRBV7-2,TRBJ2-7,CASSLNLGNEQYF,TGTGCCAGCAGCCTAAACTTGGGGAATGAGCAGTACTTC
-,TRBD2,TRBV20-1,TRBJ2-1,CSAPSGGDDEQFF,TGCAGTGCCCCGAGCGGGGGGGACGATGAGCAGTTCTTC
-,TRBD2,TRBV5-1,TRBJ2-3,CASSTGGGDTDTQYF,TGCGCCAGCAGTACCGGCGGGGGGGACACAGATACGCAGTATTTT
many,-,TRBV29-1,TRBJ2-2,CSGQANTGELFF,TGCAGCGGTCAGGCGAACACCGGGGAGCTGTTTTTT
-,-,TRBV6-6,TRBJ1-2,CASSYANNGGYGYTF,TGCGCCAGCAGTTACGCGAATAACGGAGGCTATGGCTACACCTTC
-,TRBD1,TRBV7-7,TRBJ2-2,CASSRGQGTGELFF,TGTGCTAGCAGCCGGGGACAGGGCACCGGGGAGCTGTTTTTT
-,-,TRBV6-2/TRBV6-3,TRBJ2-1,CASSYSDWYEQFF,TGTGCCAGCAGTTACTCGGACTGGTATGAGCAGTTCTTC
few,TRBD2,TRBV24-1,TRBJ2-1,CATSDPSQTSGSGQFF,TGTGCCACCAGTGATCCCTCCCAGACTAGCGGGAGTGGGCAGTTCTTC
many,TRBD2,TRBV5-1,TRBJ2-1,CASSLGSGGPSYNEQFF,TGCGCCAGCAGCTTGGGTAGCGGGGGACCCTCCTACAATGAGCAGTTCTTC
-,-,TRBV10-3,TRBJ1-1,CAISVQGTEAFF,TGTGCCATCAGTGTCCAAGGCACTGAAGCTTTCTTT
few,TRBD1,TRBV4-1,TRBJ1-2,CASSQGAGGGYGYTF,TGCGCCAGCAGCCAAGGGGCAGGGGGTGGGTATGGCTACACCTTC
-,TRBD1,TRBV20-1,TRBJ2-7,CSARDPSGTGLVLYEQYF,TGCAGTGCTAGGGACCCTTCCGGGACAGGGTTAGTTTTGTACGAGCAGTACTTC
few,TRBD2,TRBV10-3,TRBJ2-3,CATRTSGGEDTQYF,TGTGCCACCCGGACTAGCGGGGGCGAAGATACGCAGTATTTT
-,-,TRBV5-6,TRBJ1-5,CARSFWEMRNQPQHF,TGTGCCCGCAGCTTTTGGGAAATGAGGAATCAGCCCCAGCATTTT
-,-,TRBV20-1,TRBJ2-7,CSTRDLGGSYEQYF,TGCAGTACTAGAGATCTCGGGGGCTCCTACGAGCAGTACTTC
-,TRBD1,TRBV12-3/TRBV12-4,TRBJ1-4,CASGRTGGPEKLFF,TGTGCCAGCGGGAGGACAGGGGGCCCTGAAAAACTGTTTTTT
-,-,TRBV29-1,TRBJ2-1,CSVEDGGGHFKEQFF,TGCAGCGTTGAAGATGGGGGGGGGCACTTCAAGGAGCAGTTCTTC
-,TRBD1,TRBV7-2,TRBJ2-7,CASSTRTGSNEQYF,TGTGCCAGCAGCACCCGGACAGGGAGCAACGAGCAGTACTTC
few,-,TRBV4-3,TRBJ2-7,CASSQDSTGSEQYF,TGCGCCAGCAGCCAAGACAGTACGGGGAGCGAGCAGTACTTC
-,-,TRBV7-3,TRBJ1-1,CASSLSGSTEAFF,TGTGCCAGCAGCTTAAGTGGATCCACTGAAGCTTTCTTT
-,-,TRBV20-1,TRBJ1-2,CSAVGASPGYGYTF,TGCAGTGCTGTTGGGGCCTCGCCGGGGTATGGCTACACCTTC
few,TRBD2,TRBV7-2,TRBJ2-7,CASSWGRIERGYEQYF,TGTGCCAGCAGCTGGGGTAGAATCGAGCGGGGCTACGAGCAGTACTTC
-,-,TRBV4-3,TRBJ1-4,CASSRNLQATNEKLFF,TGCGCCAGCAGTCGAAACCTGCAAGCAACTAATGAAAAACTGTTTTTT
-,-,TRBV9,TRBJ1-4,CASSTGTQPAGGNEKLFF,TGTGCCAGCAGCACTGGGACACAACCGGCGGGGGGTAATGAAAAACTGTTTTTT
-,TRBD2,TRBV7-3,TRBJ2-1,CASSLGQGGFDEQFF,TGTGCCAGCAGCTTAGGGCAGGGAGGGTTTGATGAGCAGTTCTTC
few,TRBD1,TRBV7-9,TRBJ1-1,CASGKGQGSTEAFF,TGTGCCAGCGGAAAAGGACAGGGTAGCACTGAAGCTTTCTTT
few,-,TRBV29-1,TRBJ1-4,CSVGRGNEKLFF,TGCAGCGTGGGACGGGGGAATGAAAAACTGTTTTTT
-,TRBD1,TRBV7-2,TRBJ1-6,CASAAGTGLNSPLHF,TGTGCCAGCGCCGCTGGGACAGGACTCAATTCACCCCTCCACTTT
few,-,TRBV11-2,TRBJ2-7,CASSLEGRTYEQYF,TGTGCCAGCAGCTTAGAGGGTCGAACCTACGAGCAGTACTTC
-,-,TRBV4-3,TRBJ2-7,CASSQGVGWQGTYEQYF,TGCGCCAGCAGCCAAGGAGTCGGGTGGCAGGGAACGTACGAGCAGTACTTC
-,-,TRBV3-1,TRBJ2-5,CASSQAGIQETQYF,TGTGCCAGCAGCCAGGCGGGGATCCAAGAGACCCAGTACTTC
many,TRBD1,TRBV6-6,TRBJ2-6,CASTGQGAGANVLTF,TGTGCCAGCACCGGACAGGGGGCTGGGGCCAACGTCCTGACTTTC
-,TRBD2,TRBV7-9,TRBJ2-5,CASSPGLARILKTQYF,TGTGCCAGCAGCCCCGGACTAGCCCGCATCTTAAAGACCCAGTACTTC
-,TRBD1,TRBV6-1,TRBJ1-5,CASVGQMNQPQHF,TGTGCCAGTGTGGGACAGATGAATCAGCCCCAGCATTTT
few,-,TRBV9,TRBJ2-7,CASSVGLGREQYF,TGTGCCAGCAGCGTAGGTTTAGGGCGCGAGCAGTACTTC
few,TRBD1,TRBV29-1,TRBJ2-7,CSVPGQGLYEQYF,TGCAGCGTCCCGGGACAGGGGCTCTACGAGCAGTACTTC